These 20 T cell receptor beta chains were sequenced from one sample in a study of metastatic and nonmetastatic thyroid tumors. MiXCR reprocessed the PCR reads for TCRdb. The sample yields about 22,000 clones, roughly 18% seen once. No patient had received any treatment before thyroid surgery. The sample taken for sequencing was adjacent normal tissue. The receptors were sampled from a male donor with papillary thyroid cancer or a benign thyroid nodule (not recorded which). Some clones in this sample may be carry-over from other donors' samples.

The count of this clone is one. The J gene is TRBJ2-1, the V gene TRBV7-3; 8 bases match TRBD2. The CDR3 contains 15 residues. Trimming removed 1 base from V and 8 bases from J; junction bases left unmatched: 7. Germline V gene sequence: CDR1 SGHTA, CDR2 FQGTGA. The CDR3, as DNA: TGTGCCAGCAGCTTAAGCAGCGGGAGTGCCGATGAGCAGTTCTTC. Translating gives CASSLSSGSADEQFF.

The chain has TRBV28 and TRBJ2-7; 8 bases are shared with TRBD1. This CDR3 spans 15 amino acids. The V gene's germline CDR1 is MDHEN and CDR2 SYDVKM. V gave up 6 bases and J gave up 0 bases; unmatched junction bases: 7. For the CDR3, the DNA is TGTGCCAGCAGCTACGGGACAGGAAGCTCCTACGAGCAGTACTTC. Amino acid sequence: CASSYGTGSSYEQYF.

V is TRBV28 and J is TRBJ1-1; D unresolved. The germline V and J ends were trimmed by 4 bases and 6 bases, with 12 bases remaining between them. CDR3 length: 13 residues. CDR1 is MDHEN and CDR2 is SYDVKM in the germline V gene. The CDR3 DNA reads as TGTGCCAGCAGTTCCCACACGACATCTGAAGCTTTCTTT. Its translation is CASSSHTTSEAFF.

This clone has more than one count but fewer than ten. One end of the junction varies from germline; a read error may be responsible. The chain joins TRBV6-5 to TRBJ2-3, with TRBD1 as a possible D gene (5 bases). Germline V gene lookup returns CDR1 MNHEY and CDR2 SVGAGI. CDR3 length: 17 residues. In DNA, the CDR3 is TGTGCCAGCAGCCCCCATTTGCTAGACGTATCGACAGATACTCAGTATTTT. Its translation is CASSPHLLDVSTDTQYF.

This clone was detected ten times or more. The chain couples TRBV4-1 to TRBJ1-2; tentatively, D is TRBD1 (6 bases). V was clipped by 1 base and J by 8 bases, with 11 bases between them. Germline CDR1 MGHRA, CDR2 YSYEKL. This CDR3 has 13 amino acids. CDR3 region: CASSQGYREGYTF. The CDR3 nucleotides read TGCGCCAGCAGCCAAGGGTACAGGGAAGGCTACACCTTC.

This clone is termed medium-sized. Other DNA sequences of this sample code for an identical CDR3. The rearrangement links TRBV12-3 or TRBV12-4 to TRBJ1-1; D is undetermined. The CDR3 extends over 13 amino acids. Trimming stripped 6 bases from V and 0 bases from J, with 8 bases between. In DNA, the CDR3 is TGTGCCAGCAGGGGGAGGTTGAACACTGAAGCTTTCTTT. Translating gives CASRGRLNTEAFF.

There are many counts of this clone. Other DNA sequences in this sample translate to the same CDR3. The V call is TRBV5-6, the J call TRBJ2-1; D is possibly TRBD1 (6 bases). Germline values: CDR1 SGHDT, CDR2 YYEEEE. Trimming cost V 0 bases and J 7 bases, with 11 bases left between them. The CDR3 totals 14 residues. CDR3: CASSLGGRGNEQFF. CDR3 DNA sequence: TGTGCCAGCAGCTTGGGGGGGCGCGGGAATGAGCAGTTCTTC.

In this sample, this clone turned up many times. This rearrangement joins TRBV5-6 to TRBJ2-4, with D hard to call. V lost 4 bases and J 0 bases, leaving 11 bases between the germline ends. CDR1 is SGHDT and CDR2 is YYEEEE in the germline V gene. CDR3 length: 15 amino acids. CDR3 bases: TGTGCCAGCAGCCTTGGGCGGCTAGCCAAAAACATTCAGTACTTC. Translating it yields CASSLGRLAKNIQYF.

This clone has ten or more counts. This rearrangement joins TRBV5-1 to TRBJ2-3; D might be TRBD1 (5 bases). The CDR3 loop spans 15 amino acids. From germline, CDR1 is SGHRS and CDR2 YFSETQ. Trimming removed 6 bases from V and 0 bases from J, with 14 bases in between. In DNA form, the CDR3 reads TGCGCCAGCACCCAGGGCGCAGGGAGCACAGATACGCAGTATTTT. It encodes CASTQGAGSTDTQYF.

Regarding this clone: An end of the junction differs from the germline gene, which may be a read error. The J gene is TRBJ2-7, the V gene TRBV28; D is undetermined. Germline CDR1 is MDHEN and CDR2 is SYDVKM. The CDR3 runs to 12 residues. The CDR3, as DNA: TGTGCCAGCAGGATTGGGAAGTTGGAGCAATACTTC. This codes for CASRIGKLEQYF.

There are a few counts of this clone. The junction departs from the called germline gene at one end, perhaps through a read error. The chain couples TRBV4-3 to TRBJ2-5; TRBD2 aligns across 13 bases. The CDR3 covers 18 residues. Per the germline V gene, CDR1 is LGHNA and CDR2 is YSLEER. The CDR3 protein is CDSSQGRSLAGGQETQYF. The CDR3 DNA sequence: TGCGACAGCAGCCAAGGCCGATCACTAGCGGGAGGGCAAGAGACCCAGTACTTC.

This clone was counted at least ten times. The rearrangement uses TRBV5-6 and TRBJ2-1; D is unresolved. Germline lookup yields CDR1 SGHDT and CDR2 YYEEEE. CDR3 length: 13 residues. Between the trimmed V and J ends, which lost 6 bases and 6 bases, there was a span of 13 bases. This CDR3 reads CASTRVGFNEQFF. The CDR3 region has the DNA TGTGCCAGCACCCGGGTAGGGTTCAATGAGCAGTTCTTC.

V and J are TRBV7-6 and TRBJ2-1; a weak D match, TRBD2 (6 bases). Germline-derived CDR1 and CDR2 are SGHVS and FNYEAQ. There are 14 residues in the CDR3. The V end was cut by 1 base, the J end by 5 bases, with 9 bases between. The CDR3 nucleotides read TGTGCCAGCAGCTTAGGCGGGACCAACAATGAGCAGTTCTTC. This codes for CASSLGGTNNEQFF.

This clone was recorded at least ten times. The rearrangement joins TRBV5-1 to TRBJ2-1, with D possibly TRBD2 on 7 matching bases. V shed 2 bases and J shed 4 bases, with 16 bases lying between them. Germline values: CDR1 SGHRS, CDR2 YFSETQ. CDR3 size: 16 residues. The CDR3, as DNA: TGCGCCAGCAGCTTTCGACAGGCTAGCGGATACAATGAGCAGTTCTTC. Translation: CASSFRQASGYNEQFF. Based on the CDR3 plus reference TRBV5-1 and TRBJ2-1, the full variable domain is KAGVTQTPRYLIKTRGQQVTLSCSPISGHRSVSWYQQTPGQGLQFLFEYFSETQRNKGNFPGRFSGRQFSNSRSEMNVSTLELGDSALYLCASSFRQASGYNEQFFGPGTRLTVL.

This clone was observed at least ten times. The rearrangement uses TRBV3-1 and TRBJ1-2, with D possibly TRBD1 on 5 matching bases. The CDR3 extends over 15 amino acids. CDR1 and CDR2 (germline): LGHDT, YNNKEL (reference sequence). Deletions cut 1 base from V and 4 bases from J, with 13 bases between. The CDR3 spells CASSQVTAGGYGYTF. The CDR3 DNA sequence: TGTGCCAGCAGCCAAGTAACGGCCGGGGGCTATGGCTACACCTTC.

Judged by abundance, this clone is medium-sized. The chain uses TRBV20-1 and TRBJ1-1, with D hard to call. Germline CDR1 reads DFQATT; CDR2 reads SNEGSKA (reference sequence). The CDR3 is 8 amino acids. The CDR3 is CRPAEAFF. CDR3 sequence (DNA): TGCAGGCCAGCTGAAGCTTTCTTT.

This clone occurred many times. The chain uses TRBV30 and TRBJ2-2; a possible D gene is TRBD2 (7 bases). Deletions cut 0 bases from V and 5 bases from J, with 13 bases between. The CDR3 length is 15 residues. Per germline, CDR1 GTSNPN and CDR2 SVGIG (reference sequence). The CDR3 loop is CAWSVVGGPTGELFF. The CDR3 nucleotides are TGTGCCTGGAGTGTAGTGGGGGGGCCAACCGGGGAGCTGTTTTTT.

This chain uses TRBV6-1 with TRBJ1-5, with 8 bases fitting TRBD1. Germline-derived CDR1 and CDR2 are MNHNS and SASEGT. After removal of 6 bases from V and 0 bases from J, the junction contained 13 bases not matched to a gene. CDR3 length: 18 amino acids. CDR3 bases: TGTGCCAGCAGAGAGGAGTCAGGGGGCAGGAATAGCAATCAGCCCCAGCATTTT. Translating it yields CASREESGGRNSNQPQHF.

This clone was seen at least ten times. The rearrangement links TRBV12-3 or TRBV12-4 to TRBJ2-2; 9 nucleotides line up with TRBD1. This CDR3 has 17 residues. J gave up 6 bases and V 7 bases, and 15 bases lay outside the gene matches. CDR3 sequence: CASTLRGDRVVAGELFF. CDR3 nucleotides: TGTGCCAGCACTCTTCGGGGGGACAGGGTTGTCGCCGGGGAGCTGTTTTTT.

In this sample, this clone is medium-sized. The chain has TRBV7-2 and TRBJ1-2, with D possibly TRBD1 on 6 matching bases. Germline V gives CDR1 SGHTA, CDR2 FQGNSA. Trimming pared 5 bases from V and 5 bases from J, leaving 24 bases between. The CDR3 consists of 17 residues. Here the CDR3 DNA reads TGTGCCAGCAGCCCAGACACAGACAGGATTTTTATTTATGGCTACACCTTC. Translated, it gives CASSPDTDRIFIYGYTF.